Here is one TCR beta chain with its context. This clone was recorded a few times. Its antigen is unknown. No quality values exist for individual bases; no much larger clone is one base distant. This specimen belongs to a study of T cells in localized non-small cell lung cancer (dated by TCRdb to about 2020). Regarding the study in general: The study examined T cell repertoires in 200 to 300 patients with early-stage NSCLC and compared tumors with uninvolved tumor-adjacent lungs. The cohort consisted of about 240 treatment-naive NSCLC patients whose localized lung tumors had been resected. A mean age of about 66 years was recorded for the NSCLC patients, of whom under 150 were male and some 99 were female.

TCR beta CDR3 regions were sequenced from DNA using the immunoSEQ Assay. The published analysis was carried out like this. T cell density was computed as TCR beta template counts normalized to usable DNA estimated by amplifying housekeeping genes. Using the preseqR package, richness was estimated by extrapolating to 120,000 templates for tissue samples and 400,000 templates for PBMC samples. Clonality was defined by subtracting Pielou's evenness from one. Differential abundance testing on productive amino-acid clonotypes, with a minimum total count of 5 and an alpha of 0.1, was used to identify tissue-enriched TCRs. Repertoire overlap between compartments was quantified with the Jaccard Index and Morisita Overlap Index. GLIPH clustered TCR beta CDR3s with public tetramer-defined viral CDR3s; viral motifs required at least three viral sequences plus V-gene enrichment. Held by TCRdb, this immuneACCESS table contains in-frame sequences only and omits some clones. Under half of the omission traces to an unresolved V gene where checked; the cause of the rest is unknown. The DNA was the basis for D and trimming; V, J and clone size are from that table. The sample table contains about 10,000 clones; only one count was recorded for roughly 81% of them. The top ten clones comprise 8.6% of the sample.

At diagnosis, tumor, uninvolved tumor-adjacent lung and peripheral blood were collected and then preserved as a mix of FFPE and fresh-frozen material. For TCR repertoire profiling, blood samples were analyzed in the form of peripheral blood mononuclear cells. The cysteine opens and the phenylalanine closes a CDR3 of 14 amino acids. The DNA shown is the 42-base CDR3, in frame from base 1. Trimming takes 7 bases off V and 0 bases off J; junction bases not matched to a gene: 4. Looking up the germline V gene yields CDR1 MDHEN and CDR2 SYDVKM. Study-wide findings and limitations: Because multi-region tumor sequencing was not performed, intratumor heterogeneity could not be ruled out. Because of the exploratory design, TCR variables were selected using unadjusted p-values without false-discovery rate correction. Uninvolved tumor-adjacent lung showed the highest T cell clonality, higher than tumor, which suggests more focused antigenic responses in the uninvolved tumor-adjacent lung. A median of roughly 56 of the top 100 tumor clones were detected in paired uninvolved adjacent lung, and around 27 of these tumor clones were also found among the top 100 clones of the paired uninvolved adjacent lung. Higher T cell density in blood was associated with longer overall survival, whereas higher clonality in adjacent lung was associated with shorter survival.

Recombination linked TRBV28 to TRBJ2-7; 9 bases in the junction line up with TRBD2. The input for sequencing was peripheral blood, taken before any cancer treatment. The receptor comes from a male donor aged 60 or over with stage III lung adenocarcinoma. In nucleotide form, the sequence is TGTGCCAGCATTGCGGGGGGGCCCTCCTACGAGCAGTACTTC. It translates to CASIAGGPSYEQYF.